Here is one T cell receptor (beta chain) with its context. 60 Vbeta and 13 Jbeta primers were used in PCR. In the source study's methods: Some 11 million of the 75 million to 95 million unique TCR beta chains counted in a later analysis were shared. Data came from immunoSEQ multiplex PCR; TCRdb stores just in-frame clones and leaves some out. V and J calls and clone size follow that table, whereas D and trimming were derived from the DNA. The sample yields about 110,000 clones, 76% seen once. This specimen belongs to a study of cytomegalovirus exposure and HLA in healthy donors. Study-level background: An early release of data contained roughly 86 million unique TCRs, which came from HLA-typed donors. Membership in the Caucasian-associated ancestry cluster was found for around 81% of fewer than 450 genotyped donors.

The germline CDR1 and CDR2 sequences are SGHTA and FQGNSA. The CDR3 is 16 amino acids. Trimming left V 2 bases short and J 1 base short, with 13 bases between. Specimen: PBMCs. The sequence was collected from a man aged 35 to 55 in good health and CMV-seropositive. The genes are TRBV7-2 and TRBJ2-3, with D unresolved. This chain's CDR3 is CASSLFASGGTDTQYF. In nucleotides, the CDR3 is TGTGCCAGCAGCTTATTCGCCAGTGGTGGCACAGATACGCAGTATTTT.